The 2 T cell receptor beta chains listed next were all sequenced from one sample in a study of T cell responses to AZD1222 COVID-19 vaccine (dated by TCRdb to about 2021). Preparation of the library involved the immunoSEQ multiplex PCR assay. TCRdb limited this immuneACCESS table to in-frame rearrangements with V and J called. A share of clones is missing; checked studies link under half to unresolved V genes, and the rest is unexplained. The sample table shows around 78,000 clones, and around nine tenths are seen once. The top ten clones comprise 4.5% to 5.5% of the sample. Reading the label with the study, this specimen's time point is: baseline before first vaccination. The sample's treatment or condition label, in plain terms: meningococcal conjugate vaccine given as trial control. Sequencing used peripheral blood, obtained on day 0 of MenACWY control vaccination. The receptors here all came from an adult in good health.

The chain recombines TRBV7-7 with TRBJ2-5; D may match TRBD1 or TRBD2 (5 bases each). CDR3 length: 15 residues. The V end was cut by 3 bases, the J end by 2 bases, with 13 bases between. From germline, CDR1 is SSHAT and CDR2 FNYEAQ (reference sequence). The CDR3 DNA is TGTGCCAGCAGCTTCCGGGACGGATCACAAGAGACCCAGTACTTC. Translation: CASSFRDGSQETQYF. The entire variable domain, with the rest obtained from reference TRBV7-7 and TRBJ2-5, is as follows: GAGVSQSPRYKVTKRGQDVTLRCDPISSHATLYWYQQALGQGPEFLTYFNYEAQPDKSGLPSDRFSAERPEGSISTLTIQRTEQRDSAMYRCASSFRDGSQETQYFGPGTRLLVL.

The rearrangement uses TRBV20-1 and TRBJ2-1, with D tentatively TRBD2 (6 bases). CDR1 and CDR2 (germline): DFQATT, SNEGSKA (reference sequence). This CDR3 is built from 11 residues. Trimming left V 2 bases short and J 10 bases short, with 9 bases between. The CDR3 DNA sequence: TGCAGTGCTAGATACGGACTAGAGCAGTTCTTC. Residues: CSARYGLEQFF.